The sequence of this TCR beta chain was determined in a study of blood T cell repertoires in COVID-19 (dated by TCRdb to 2020 to 2022). With respect to the entire study: Samples from collaborators originated in the United States, Italy and Spain and spanned both the acute and convalescent phases of COVID-19. The prospective study material was composed of cDNA or gDNA derived from T cells, B-cell-depleted T cells, or PBMCs. Subjects who had been exposed to COVID-19, were actively infected with it, or had recovered from it provided the deeply sampled blood TCRbeta repertoires that made up the dataset. A freely available public database, intended as a resource for researchers studying the immune response to SARS-CoV-2, is where the repertoires were released. The samples were drawn from the first 160 participants of the ongoing ImmuneRACE study and from over a thousand subjects provided by 6 global collaborators. Nearly every sample came with metadata listing a de-identified subject ID, COVID-19 status, age in years and sex. Where available, HLA class I and class II types were obtained from metadata supplied by the sample provider rather than from assay-based typing.

V is reduced by 4 bases and J by 1 base, leaving a spacing of 20 bases between them. The germline V gene specifies SGHDT as CDR1 and YYEEEE as CDR2. CDR3 length: 17 amino acids, cysteine to phenylalanine. Kept here is only the CDR3 DNA, which spans 51 bases and is read in frame from base 1. About this clone itself: This clone's antigen is unknown. No clone much larger than this one lies a single base away; base qualities are absent.

Enrolling through a virtual design, the prospective study's participants ranged in age from roughly 18 to 100 years and lived across around 25 United States geographic areas. To assign participants to cohorts, the prospective study relied on clinical history that participants themselves reported in a screening survey and a study questionnaire. Recovered participants in ImmuneRACE Cohort 3 were defined by two consecutive negative NP/OP PCR tests, clearance by a healthcare professional, or resolution of symptoms. Each participant in the prospective study had whole blood, serum and a nasopharyngeal or oropharyngeal swab collected by mobile phlebotomists. Over an approximately 2-month period, participants in the prospective study had the option of providing additional blood draws and questionnaires. Before DNA extraction, prospective study blood samples were shipped either frozen or at room temperature.

The immunoSEQ Assay, a bias-controlled multiplex PCR, was used to amplify TCRbeta CDR3 regions from genomic DNA. On the authors' methods: Within the assay, amplification of reference gene primers was used to estimate how many nucleated cells each sample contained. To quantify the absolute abundance of each unique TCRbeta CDR3 rearrangement, sequence reads were collapsed and filtered. For each sample, productive Simpson clonality was calculated as the square root of Simpson's diversity index over productive rearrangements. The immuneACCESS repertoire file appears here via TCRdb, limited to in-frame rearrangements. These files lack a portion of the clones; in checked studies, under half of the deficit traces to unresolved V genes, and the cause of the others is not known. V, J and clone size are those of that table, while D and trimming were read from the DNA. A total of some 270,000 clones appear in this sample, roughly 89% of them only once. The ten biggest clones cover 1.5% to 2% of the sample.

Study-level results and caveats: How much clinical and demographic metadata was included differed by source and by participant, and the metadata was provided uncurated.

Sequenced: PBMCs or T cells enriched from blood (not recorded which). This TCR was recovered from a woman aged 40 to 55 who had recovered from COVID-19. The chain employs TRBV5-6 and TRBJ2-5, with a tentative D gene TRBD1 over 6 matching bases. For the CDR3, the sequence is CASSRHNDRYSQETQYF. The base sequence is TGTGCCAGCAGCCGTCATAACGACAGGTATTCCCAAGAGACCCAGTACTTC.